This T cell receptor (beta chain) comes out of a study of T cells in Graves' hyperthyroidism and ophthalmopathy. The CDR3 extends over 15 amino acids. Germline CDR1 and CDR2: LNHDA and SQIVND (reference sequence). V lost 3 bases and J lost 6, with 14 bases in between. This clonotype was detected a few times. There were TCR beta CDR3 regions amplified from RNA transcripts. First-round RT-PCR of the TCR CDR3 relied on the HTBI primer set. TCRdb re-derived calls from the multiplex PCR reads in MiXCR, one entry per CDR3 protein. In the table there are 600,000 or so distinct CDR3 sequences, 40% to 55% of which are singletons.

V usage is TRBV19 and J usage is TRBJ1-4; D gene unclear. Sequencing was performed on peripheral blood or thyroid tissue (not recorded which). The clonotype was recovered from a woman aged 18-29 years with Graves' hyperthyroidism. The CDR3 sequence is CASSIFGGSYEKLFF. In DNA form, the CDR3 reads TGTGCCAGTAGTATCTTCGGAGGATCTTATGAAAAACTGTTTTTT.